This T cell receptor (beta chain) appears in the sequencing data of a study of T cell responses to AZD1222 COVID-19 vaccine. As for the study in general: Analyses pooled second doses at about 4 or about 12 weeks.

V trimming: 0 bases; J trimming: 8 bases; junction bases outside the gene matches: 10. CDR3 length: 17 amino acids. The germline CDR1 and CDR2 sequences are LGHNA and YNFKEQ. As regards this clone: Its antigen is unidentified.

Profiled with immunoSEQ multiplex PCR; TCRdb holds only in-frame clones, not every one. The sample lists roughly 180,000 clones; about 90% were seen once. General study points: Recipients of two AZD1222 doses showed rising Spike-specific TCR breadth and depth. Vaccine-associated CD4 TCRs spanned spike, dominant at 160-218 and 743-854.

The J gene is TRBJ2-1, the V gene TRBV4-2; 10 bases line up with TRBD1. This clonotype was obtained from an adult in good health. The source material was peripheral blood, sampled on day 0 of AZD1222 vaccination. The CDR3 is CASSQDLAGTGVHEQFF. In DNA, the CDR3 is TGTGCCAGCAGCCAAGATCTAGCCGGGACAGGGGTGCATGAGCAGTTCTTC.